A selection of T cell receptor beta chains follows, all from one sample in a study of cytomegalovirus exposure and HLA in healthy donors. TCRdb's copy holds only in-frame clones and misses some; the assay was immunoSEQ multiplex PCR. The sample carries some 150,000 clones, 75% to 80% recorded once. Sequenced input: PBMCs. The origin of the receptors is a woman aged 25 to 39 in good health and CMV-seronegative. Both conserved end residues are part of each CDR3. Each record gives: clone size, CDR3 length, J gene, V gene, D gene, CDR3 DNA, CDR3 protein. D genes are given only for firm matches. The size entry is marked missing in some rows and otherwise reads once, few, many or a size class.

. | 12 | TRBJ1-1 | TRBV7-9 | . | TGTGCCAGCAACCCAAGGGGGACTGAAGCTTTCTTT | CASNPRGTEAFF
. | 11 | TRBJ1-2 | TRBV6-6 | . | TGTGCCAGCACGGCTAACTATGGCTACACCTTC | CASTANYGYTF
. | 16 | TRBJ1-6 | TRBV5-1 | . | TGCGCCAGCAGCTTGGGACAGGCTGGCTATAATTCACCCCTCCACTTT | CASSLGQAGYNSPLHF
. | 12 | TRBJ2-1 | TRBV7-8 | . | TGTGCCAGCAGCCACGGGTACAATGAGCAGTTCTTC | CASSHGYNEQFF
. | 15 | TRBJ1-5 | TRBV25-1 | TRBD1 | TGTGCCAGCAGTGCCTCCGGGACAGGGGGTGCGCCCCAGCATTTT | CASSASGTGGAPQHF
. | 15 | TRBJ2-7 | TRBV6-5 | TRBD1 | TGTGCCAGCAGGGAGTCCGGGACAGGGATGAACGAGCAGTACTTC | CASRESGTGMNEQYF
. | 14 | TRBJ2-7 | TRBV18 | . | TGTGCCAGCTCCCTCTCGGGGTCTTTCTACGAGCAGTACTTC | CASSLSGSFYEQYF
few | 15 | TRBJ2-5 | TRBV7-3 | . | TGTGCCAGCAGCTTACAGGGACTTCTTCAAGAGACCCAGTACTTC | CASSLQGLLQETQYF
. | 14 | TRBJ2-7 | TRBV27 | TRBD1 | TGTGCCAGCGCAACGACAGGGGGCCACTACGAGCAGTACTTC | CASATTGGHYEQYF
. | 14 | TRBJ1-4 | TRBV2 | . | TGTGCCAGCAGTCGAACTGCTAGCAATGAAAAACTGTTTTTT | CASSRTASNEKLFF
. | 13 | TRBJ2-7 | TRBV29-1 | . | TGCAGCGTTGAAGATCGAGACAGCTACGAGCAGTACTTC | CSVEDRDSYEQYF
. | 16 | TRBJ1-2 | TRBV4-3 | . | TGCGCCAGCAGCCAAGATTGGGGCAGGCTACCCTATGGCTACACCTTC | CASSQDWGRLPYGYTF